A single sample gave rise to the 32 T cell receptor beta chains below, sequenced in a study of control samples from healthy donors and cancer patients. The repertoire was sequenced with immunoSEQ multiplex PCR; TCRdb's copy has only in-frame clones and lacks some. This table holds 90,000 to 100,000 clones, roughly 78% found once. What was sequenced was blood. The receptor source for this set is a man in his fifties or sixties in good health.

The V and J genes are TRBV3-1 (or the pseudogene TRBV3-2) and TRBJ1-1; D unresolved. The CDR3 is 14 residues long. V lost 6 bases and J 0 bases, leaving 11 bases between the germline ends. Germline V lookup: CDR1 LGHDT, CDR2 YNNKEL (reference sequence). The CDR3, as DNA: TGTGCCAGCAGTCCCTTGAGGGTGAACACTGAAGCTTTCTTT. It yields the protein CASSPLRVNTEAFF.

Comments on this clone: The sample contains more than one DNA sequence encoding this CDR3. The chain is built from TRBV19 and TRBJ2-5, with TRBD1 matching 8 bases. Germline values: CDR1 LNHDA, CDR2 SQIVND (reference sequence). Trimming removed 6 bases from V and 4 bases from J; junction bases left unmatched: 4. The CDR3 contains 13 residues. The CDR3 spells CASSPTGGETQYF. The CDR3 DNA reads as TGTGCCAGTAGCCCAACAGGGGGAGAGACCCAGTACTTC.

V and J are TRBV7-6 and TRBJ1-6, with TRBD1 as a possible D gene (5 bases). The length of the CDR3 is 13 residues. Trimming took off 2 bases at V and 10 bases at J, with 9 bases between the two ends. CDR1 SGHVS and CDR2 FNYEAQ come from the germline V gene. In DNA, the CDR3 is TGTGCCAGCAGCTTAAGGGGCGACTCACCCCTCCACTTT. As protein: CASSLRGDSPLHF.

Here the CDR3 reads CASSLYRGVLEKLFF. As DNA, the CDR3 is TGTGCCAGCAGCTTATACAGGGGGGTTTTGGAAAAACTGTTTTTT. This chain connects TRBV7-9 to TRBJ1-4; 8 bases are shared with TRBD1. After removal of 2 bases from V and 8 bases from J, the junction contained 7 bases not matched to a gene. The CDR3 is 15 amino acids. Germline V lookup: CDR1 SEHNR, CDR2 FQNEAQ (reference sequence).

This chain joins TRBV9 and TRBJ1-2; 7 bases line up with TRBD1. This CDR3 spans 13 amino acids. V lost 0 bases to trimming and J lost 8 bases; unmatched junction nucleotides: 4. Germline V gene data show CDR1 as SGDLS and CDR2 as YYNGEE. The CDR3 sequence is CASSVDRGRGYTF. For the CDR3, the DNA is TGTGCCAGCAGCGTAGACAGGGGCCGCGGCTACACCTTC. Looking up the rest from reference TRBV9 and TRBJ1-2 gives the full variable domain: DSGVTQTPKHLITATGQRVTLRCSPRSGDLSVYWYQQSLDQGLQFLIQYYNGEERAKGNILERFSAQQFPDLHSELNLSSLELGDSALYFCASSVDRGRGYTFGSGTRLTVV.

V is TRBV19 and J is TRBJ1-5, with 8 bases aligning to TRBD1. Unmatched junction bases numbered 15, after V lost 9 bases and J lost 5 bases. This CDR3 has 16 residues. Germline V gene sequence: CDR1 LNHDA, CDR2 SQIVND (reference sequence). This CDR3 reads CASCSGQGGFYQPQHF. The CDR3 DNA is TGTGCCAGCTGTTCTGGACAGGGTGGGTTCTATCAGCCCCAGCATTTT.

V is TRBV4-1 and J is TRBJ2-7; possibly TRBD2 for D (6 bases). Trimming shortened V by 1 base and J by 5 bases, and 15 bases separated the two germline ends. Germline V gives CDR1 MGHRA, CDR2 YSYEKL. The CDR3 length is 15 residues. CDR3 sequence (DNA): TGCGCCAGCAGCCAAGTCGCGGGAATGACCAACGAGCAGTACTTC. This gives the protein CASSQVAGMTNEQYF.

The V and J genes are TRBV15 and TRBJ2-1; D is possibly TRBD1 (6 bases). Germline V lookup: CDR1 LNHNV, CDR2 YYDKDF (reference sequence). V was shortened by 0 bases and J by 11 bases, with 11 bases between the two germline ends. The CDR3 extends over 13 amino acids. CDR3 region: CATSREFWGQQFF. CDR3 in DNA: TGTGCCACCAGCAGAGAGTTTTGGGGGCAGCAGTTCTTC.

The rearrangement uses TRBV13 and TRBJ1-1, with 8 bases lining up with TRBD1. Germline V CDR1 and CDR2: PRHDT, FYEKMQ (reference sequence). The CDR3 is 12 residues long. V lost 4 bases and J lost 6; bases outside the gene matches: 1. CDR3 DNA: TGTGCCAGCAGCTCAGGGGGCCCTGAAGCTTTCTTT. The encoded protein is CASSSGGPEAFF.

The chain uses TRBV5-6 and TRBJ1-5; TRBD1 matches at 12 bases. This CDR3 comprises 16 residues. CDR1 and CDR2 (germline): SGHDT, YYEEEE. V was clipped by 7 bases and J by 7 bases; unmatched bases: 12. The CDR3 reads CASHRRGQGAWQPQHF. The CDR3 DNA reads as TGTGCCAGCCACAGGCGGGGACAGGGGGCATGGCAGCCCCAGCATTTT.

CDR3 bases: TGTGCCAGCAGCCAAGTCCCCGCAGGCTCCTTGGGAAATGAGCAGTTCTTC. It specifies CASSQVPAGSLGNEQFF. V gene TRBV3-1 (or the pseudogene TRBV3-2) combines with J gene TRBJ2-1; D gene unclear. V was trimmed by 1 base and J by 7 bases, leaving 20 bases between them. Germline CDR1 LGHDT, CDR2 YNNKEL (reference sequence). This CDR3 spans 17 amino acids.

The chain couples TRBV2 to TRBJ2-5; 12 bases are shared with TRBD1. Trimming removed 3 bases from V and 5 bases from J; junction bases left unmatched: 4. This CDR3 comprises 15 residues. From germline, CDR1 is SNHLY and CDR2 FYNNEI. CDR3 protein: CASSEGQGAWETQYF. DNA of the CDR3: TGTGCCAGCAGTGAGGGACAGGGGGCGTGGGAGACCCAGTACTTC.

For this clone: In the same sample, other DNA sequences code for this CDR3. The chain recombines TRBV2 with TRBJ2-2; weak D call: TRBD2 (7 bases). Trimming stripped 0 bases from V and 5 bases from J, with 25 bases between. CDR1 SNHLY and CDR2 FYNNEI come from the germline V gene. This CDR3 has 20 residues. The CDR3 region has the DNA TGTGCCAGCAGTGAAGCGGGGGGCCGACTAGCAGGAGAGGGTACCGGGGAGCTGTTTTTT. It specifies CASSEAGGRLAGEGTGELFF.

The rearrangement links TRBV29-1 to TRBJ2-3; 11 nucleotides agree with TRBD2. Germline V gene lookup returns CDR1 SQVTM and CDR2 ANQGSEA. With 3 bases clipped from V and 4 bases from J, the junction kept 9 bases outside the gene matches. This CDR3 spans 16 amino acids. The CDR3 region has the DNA TGCAGCGTTGAGTGGCCGACTAGCGGGGTGGCAGATACGCAGTATTTT. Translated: CSVEWPTSGVADTQYF.

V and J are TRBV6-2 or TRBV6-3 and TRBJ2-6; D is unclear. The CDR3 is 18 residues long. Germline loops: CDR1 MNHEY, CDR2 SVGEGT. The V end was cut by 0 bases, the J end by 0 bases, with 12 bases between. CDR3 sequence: CASSYSSGSGSGANVLTF. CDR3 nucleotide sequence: TGTGCCAGCAGTTACTCGTCGGGTTCCGGCTCTGGGGCCAACGTCCTGACTTTC.

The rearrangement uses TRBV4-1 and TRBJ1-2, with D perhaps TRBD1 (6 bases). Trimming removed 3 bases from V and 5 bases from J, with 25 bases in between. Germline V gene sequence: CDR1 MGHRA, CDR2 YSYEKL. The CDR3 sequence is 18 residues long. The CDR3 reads CASSHVVRQVGVKYGYTF. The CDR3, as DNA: TGCGCCAGCAGCCATGTCGTGAGACAGGTCGGTGTTAAGTATGGCTACACCTTC.

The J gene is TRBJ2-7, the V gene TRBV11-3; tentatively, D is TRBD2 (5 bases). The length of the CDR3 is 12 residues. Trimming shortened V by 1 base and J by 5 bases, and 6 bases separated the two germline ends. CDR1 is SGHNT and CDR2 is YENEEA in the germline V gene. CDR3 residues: CASSLGGHEQYF. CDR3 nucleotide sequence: TGTGCCAGCAGCTTAGGAGGGCACGAGCAGTACTTC.

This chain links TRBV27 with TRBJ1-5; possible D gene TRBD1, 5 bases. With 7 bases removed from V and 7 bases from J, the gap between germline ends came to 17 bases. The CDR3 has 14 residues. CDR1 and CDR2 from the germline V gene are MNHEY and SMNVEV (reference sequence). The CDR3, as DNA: TGTGCCAGCAAGGTAGGAGGACCAGGGCAGCCCCAGCATTTT. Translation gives CASKVGGPGQPQHF.

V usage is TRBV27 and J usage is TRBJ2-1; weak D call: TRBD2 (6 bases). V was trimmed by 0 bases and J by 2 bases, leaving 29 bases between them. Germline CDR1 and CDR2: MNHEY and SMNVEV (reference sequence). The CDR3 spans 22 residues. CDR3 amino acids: CASSLSSFGGSIARRTYNEQFF. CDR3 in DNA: TGTGCCAGCAGTTTATCTTCATTTGGGGGGTCTATCGCGAGACGGACCTACAATGAGCAGTTCTTC.

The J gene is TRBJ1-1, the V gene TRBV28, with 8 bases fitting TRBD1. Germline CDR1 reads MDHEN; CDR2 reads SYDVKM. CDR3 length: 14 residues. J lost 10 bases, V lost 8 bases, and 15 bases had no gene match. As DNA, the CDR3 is TGTGCCAGCCACCAGGGGGCAGGGGGAAGATCAGCTTTCTTT. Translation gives CASHQGAGGRSAFF.

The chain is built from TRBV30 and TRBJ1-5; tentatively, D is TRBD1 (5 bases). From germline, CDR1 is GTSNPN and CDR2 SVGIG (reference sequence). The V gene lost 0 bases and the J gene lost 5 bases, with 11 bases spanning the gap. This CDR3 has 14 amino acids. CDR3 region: CAWSVGQGDQPQHF. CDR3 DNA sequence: TGTGCCTGGAGTGTTGGGCAGGGTGATCAGCCCCAGCATTTT.

CDR3: CASSPDQTGEQYF. CDR3 DNA sequence: TGTGCCAGCAGCCCCGATCAGACAGGGGAGCAGTACTTC. The chain links TRBV7-9 to TRBJ2-7; 7 nucleotides match TRBD1. V gave up 5 bases and J gave up 7 bases; unmatched junction bases: 8. This CDR3 has 13 residues. Germline CDR1 is SEHNR and CDR2 is FQNEAQ (reference sequence). The complete variable domain, with remaining parts taken from reference TRBV7-9 and TRBJ2-7, reads DTGVSQNPRHKITKRGQNVTFRCDPISEHNRLYWYRQTLGQGPEFLTYFQNEAQLEKSRLLSDRFSAERPKGSFSTLEIQRTEQGDSAMYLCASSPDQTGEQYFGPGTRLTVT.

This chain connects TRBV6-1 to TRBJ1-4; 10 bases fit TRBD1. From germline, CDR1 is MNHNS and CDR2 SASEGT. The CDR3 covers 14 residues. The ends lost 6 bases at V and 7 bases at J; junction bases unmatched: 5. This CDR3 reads CASSRQGASEKLFF. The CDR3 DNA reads TGTGCCAGCAGCCGACAGGGGGCTAGTGAAAAACTGTTTTTT.

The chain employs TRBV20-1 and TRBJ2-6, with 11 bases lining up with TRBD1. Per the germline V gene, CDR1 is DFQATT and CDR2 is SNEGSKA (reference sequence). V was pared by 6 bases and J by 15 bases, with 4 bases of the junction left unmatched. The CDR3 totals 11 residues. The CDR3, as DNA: TGCAGTGCCGGGACAGGGGGAGGCCTGACTTTC. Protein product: CSAGTGGGLTF.

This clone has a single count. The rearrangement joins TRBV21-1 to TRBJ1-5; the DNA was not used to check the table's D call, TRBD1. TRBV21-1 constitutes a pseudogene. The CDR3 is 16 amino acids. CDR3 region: CASSKVQGARNQPQHF. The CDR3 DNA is TGTGCCAGCAGCAAAGTTCAAGGGGCACGCAATCAGCCCCAGCATTTT.

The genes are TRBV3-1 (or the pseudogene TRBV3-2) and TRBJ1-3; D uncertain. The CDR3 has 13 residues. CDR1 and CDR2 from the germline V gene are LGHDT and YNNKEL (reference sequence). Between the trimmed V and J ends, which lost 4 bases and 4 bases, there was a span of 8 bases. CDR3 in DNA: TGTGCCAGCAGCCGACGTCGGGGAAACACCATATATTTT. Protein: CASSRRRGNTIYF.

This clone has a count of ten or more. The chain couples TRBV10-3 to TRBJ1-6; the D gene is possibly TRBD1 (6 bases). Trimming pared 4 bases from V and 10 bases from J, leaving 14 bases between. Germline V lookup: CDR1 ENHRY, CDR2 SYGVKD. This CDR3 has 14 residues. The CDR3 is CAISAVGGASPLHF. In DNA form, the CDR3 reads TGTGCCATCAGTGCCGTTGGGGGGGCATCACCCCTCCACTTT.

This chain's CDR3 is CASSKTGAIDEQYF. For the CDR3, the DNA is TGTGCCAGCAGCAAAACAGGGGCGATCGACGAGCAGTACTTC. The rearrangement joins TRBV27 to TRBJ2-7; TRBD1 matches 7 bases. CDR3 length: 14 residues. CDR1 is MNHEY and CDR2 is SMNVEV in the germline V gene (reference sequence). V lost 6 bases to trimming and J lost 5 bases; unmatched junction nucleotides: 10.

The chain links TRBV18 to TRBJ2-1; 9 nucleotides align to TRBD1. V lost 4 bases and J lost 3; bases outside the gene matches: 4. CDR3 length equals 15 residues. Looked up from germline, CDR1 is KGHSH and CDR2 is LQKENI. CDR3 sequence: CASSRRDRDYNEQFF. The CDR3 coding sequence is TGTGCCAGCTCACGCCGGGACAGGGACTACAATGAGCAGTTCTTC.

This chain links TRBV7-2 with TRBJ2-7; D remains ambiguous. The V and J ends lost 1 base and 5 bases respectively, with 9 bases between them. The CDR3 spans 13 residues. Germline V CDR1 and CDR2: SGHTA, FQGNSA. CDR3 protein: CASSLERANEQYF. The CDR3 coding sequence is TGTGCCAGCAGCTTAGAGAGAGCTAACGAGCAGTACTTC.

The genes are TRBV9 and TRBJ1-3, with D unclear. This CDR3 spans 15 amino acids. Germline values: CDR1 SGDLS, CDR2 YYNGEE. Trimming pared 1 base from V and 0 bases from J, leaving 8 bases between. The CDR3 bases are TGTGCCAGCAGCGTATTAGCTGACTCTGGAAACACCATATATTTT. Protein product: CASSVLADSGNTIYF.

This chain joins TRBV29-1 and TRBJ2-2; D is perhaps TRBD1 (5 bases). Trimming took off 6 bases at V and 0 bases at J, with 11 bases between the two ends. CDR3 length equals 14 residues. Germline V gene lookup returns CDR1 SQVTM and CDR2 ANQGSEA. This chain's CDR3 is CSVQDGSNTGELFF. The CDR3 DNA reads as TGCAGCGTACAGGACGGATCGAACACCGGGGAGCTGTTTTTT.